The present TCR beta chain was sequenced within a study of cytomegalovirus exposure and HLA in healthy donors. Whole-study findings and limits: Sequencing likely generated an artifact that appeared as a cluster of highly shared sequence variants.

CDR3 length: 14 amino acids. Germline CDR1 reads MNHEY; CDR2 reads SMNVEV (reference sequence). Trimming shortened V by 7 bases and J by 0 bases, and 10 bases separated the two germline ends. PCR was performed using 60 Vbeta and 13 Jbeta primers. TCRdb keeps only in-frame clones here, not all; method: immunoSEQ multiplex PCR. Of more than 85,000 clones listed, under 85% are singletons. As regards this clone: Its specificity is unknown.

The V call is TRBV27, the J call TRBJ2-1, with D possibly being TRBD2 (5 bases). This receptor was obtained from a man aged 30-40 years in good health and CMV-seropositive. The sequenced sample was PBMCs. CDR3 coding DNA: TGTGCCAGCACGCGCGAGGGCTCCTACAATGAGCAGTTCTTC. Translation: CASTREGSYNEQFF.